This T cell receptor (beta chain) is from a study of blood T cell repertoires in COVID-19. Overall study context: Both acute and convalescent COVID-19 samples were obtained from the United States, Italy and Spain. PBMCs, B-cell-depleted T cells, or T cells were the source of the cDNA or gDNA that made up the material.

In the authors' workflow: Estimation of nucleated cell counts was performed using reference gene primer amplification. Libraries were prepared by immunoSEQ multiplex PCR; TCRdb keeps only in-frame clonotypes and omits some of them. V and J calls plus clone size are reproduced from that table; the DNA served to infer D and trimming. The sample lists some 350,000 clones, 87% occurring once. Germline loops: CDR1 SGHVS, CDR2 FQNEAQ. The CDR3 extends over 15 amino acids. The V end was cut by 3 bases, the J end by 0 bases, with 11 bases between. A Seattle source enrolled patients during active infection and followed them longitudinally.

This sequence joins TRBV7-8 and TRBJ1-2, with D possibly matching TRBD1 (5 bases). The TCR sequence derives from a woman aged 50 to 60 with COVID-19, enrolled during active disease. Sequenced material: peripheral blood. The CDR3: CASSLTAGPNYGYTF. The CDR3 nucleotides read TGTGCCAGCAGCTTGACAGCGGGGCCTAACTATGGCTACACCTTC. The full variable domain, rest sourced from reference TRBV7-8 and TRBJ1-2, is GAGVSQSPRYKVAKRGQDVALRCDPISGHVSLFWYQQALGQGPEFLTYFQNEAQLDKSGLPSDRFFAERPEGSVSTLKIQRTQQEDSAVYLCASSLTAGPNYGYTFGSGTRLTVV.